This T cell receptor beta chain was recovered during a study of blood T cell repertoires in COVID-19. Study in general: Both acute and convalescent COVID-19 samples were obtained from the United States, Italy and Spain. PBMCs, B-cell-depleted T cells, or T cells were the source of the cDNA or gDNA that made up the material.

The CDR3 is 16 amino acids. Germline CDR1 SGDLS, CDR2 YYNGEE. With V trimmed by 3 bases and J by 3 bases, 7 bases remained unmatched. Original data processing: Using reference gene primer amplification, nucleated cell counts were estimated. TCRdb keeps only in-frame clones here, not all; method: immunoSEQ multiplex PCR. That table furnishes V, J and clone size, whereas the DNA furnished D and trimming. This sample has 130,000 or so clones, with 60% to 75% found just once. This receptor was taken from a woman in her 70s with acute or convalescent COVID-19. Sequences were obtained from peripheral blood. The genes are TRBV9 and TRBJ2-3; 10 nucleotides align to TRBD2. DNA for the CDR3: TGTGCCAGCAGCGAAGGGGCTAGCGGGGGTACAGATACGCAGTATTTT. This translates into CASSEGASGGTDTQYF.